This TCR beta chain was identified in a study of cytomegalovirus exposure and HLA in healthy donors. Study-level information: Genetic ancestry analysis placed approximately 79% of the roughly 400 donors that were genotyped in the Caucasian-associated cluster.

The PCR ran on 60 Vbeta and 13 Jbeta primers. Using immunoSEQ multiplex PCR, the repertoire was profiled, and TCRdb retains in-frame clones only, with some absent. The sample records 150,000 to 200,000 clones, about 70% being singletons. Nominally healthy donors were sampled, though unrecorded immune exposures were likely. Germline values: CDR1 MNHNS, CDR2 SASEGT. This CDR3 contains 15 residues. The V end lost 7 bases, the J end lost 8 bases, and 18 bases lay between the germline ends. The specimen sequenced was PBMCs. This TCR was sampled from a middle-aged woman in good health and CMV-seropositive. The chain joins TRBV6-1 to TRBJ1-6, with TRBD1 as a possible D gene (6 bases). CDR3 DNA: TGTGCCAGCACAACGCAGGACAGAACCTATTCACCCCTCCACTTT. This sequence encodes CASTTQDRTYSPLHF.